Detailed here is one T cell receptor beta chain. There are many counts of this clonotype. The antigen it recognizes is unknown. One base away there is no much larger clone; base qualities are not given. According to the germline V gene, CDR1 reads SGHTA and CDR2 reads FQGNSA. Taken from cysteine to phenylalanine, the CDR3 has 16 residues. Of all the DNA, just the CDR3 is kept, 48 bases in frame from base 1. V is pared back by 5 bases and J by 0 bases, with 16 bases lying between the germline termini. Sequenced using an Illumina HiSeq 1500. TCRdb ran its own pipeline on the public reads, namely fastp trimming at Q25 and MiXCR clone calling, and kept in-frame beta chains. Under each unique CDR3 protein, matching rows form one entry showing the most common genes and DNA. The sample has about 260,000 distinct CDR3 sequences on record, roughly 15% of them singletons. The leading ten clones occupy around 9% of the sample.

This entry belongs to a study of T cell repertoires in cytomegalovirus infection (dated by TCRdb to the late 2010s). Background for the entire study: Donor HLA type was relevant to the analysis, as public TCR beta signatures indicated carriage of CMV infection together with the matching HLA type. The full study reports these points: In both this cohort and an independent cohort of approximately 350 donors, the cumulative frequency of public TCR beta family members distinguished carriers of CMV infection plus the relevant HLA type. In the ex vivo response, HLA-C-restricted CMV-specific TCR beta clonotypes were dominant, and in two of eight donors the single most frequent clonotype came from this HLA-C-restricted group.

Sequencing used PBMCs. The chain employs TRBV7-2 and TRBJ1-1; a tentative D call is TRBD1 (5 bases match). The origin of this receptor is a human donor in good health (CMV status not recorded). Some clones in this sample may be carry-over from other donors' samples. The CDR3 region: CASSLSQGGVNTEAFF. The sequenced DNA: TGTGCCAGCAGCCTGAGTCAGGGCGGCGTGAACACTGAAGCTTTCTTT.